These 21 T cell receptor beta chains originate from one sample sequenced in a study of CXCR3-negative and CXCR3-positive naive CD8 T cells (dated by TCRdb to about 2019). Sequenced on a NextSeq 550. The Human TCR Profiling Kit (MiLaboratory) was used to make UMI-labeled 5' RACE TRB cDNA libraries. TCRdb reprocessed the reads and assigns one entry to each CDR3 protein sequence, leaving out DNA. For this sample, the table gives some 50,000 distinct CDR3 sequences. Of the sample, 1.5% is held by the ten largest clones. The sequencing sample was made of naive CXCR3- CD8+ T cells from blood. Taken with the paper, the label for cell subset or site translates to: CD45RO-CCR7+CD27+CD95- naive CD8+ T cells lacking CXCR3 (TNR3-). The origin of the receptors is a human donor in good health. Some clones in this sample may be carry-over from other donors' samples.

V usage is TRBV5-1 and J usage is TRBJ2-5; TCRdb's D call, TRBD1, is unchecked because there is no DNA. Per the germline V gene, CDR1 is SGHRS and CDR2 is YFSETQ. This CDR3 region has 14 residues. The CDR3 spells CASSLGTSVETQYF.

V gene TRBV4-2 combines with J gene TRBJ2-3; absent DNA, TCRdb's TRBD1 call cannot be checked. Germline values: CDR1 LGHNA, CDR2 YNFKEQ. The CDR3 is 18 residues long. The CDR3 protein is CASSQDSAGAVTTDTQYF.

The chain combines TRBV6-1 with TRBJ2-1; the TRBD1 assignment by TCRdb is unverifiable without DNA. Germline V CDR1 and CDR2: MNHNS, SASEGT. The CDR3 loop spans 16 amino acids. The CDR3 sequence: CASSYEEDRVWIGQFF.

The chain carries TRBV24-1 and TRBJ2-5; TCRdb's D gene call, TRBD2, goes unchecked for lack of DNA. The CDR3 totals 14 residues. In germline, CDR1 is KGHDR, CDR2 SFDVKD. The CDR3 loop reads CATASGLEQETQYF.

The V call is TRBV7-8, the J call TRBJ2-2. Germline CDR1 is SGHVS and CDR2 is FQNEAQ. The CDR3 has 13 residues. The CDR3 sequence: CASSFGNTGELFF.

This sequence joins TRBV19 and TRBJ2-1; absent DNA, TCRdb's TRBD1 call cannot be checked. The CDR3 runs to 15 residues. Germline values: CDR1 LNHDA, CDR2 SQIVND (reference sequence). The CDR3 loop reads CASSSSGGAYNEQFF.

The chain is built from TRBV7-8 and TRBJ2-7. The V gene's germline CDR1 is SGHVS and CDR2 FQNEAQ. The CDR3 extends over 11 amino acids. This CDR3 reads CASKLGHEQYF.

V is TRBV6-2 or TRBV6-3 and J is TRBJ2-1. Looked up from germline, CDR1 is MNHEY and CDR2 is SVGEGT. The CDR3 contains 13 residues. This chain's CDR3 is CASSSGLYNEQFF.

This chain links TRBV6-5 with TRBJ2-3; no DNA is available, so the TRBD1 call from TCRdb remains unchecked. The CDR3 is made up of 13 amino acids. CDR1 is MNHEY and CDR2 is SVGAGI in the germline V gene. The chain's CDR3 is CASTEGATDTQYF.

The CDR3 is CASSLSGGGAETQYF. The chain joins TRBV28 to TRBJ2-5; the TCRdb call, TRBD2, lacks DNA for checking. The germline V gene has CDR1 MDHEN and CDR2 SYDVKM. The CDR3 extends over 15 amino acids.

The rearrangement uses TRBV2 and TRBJ1-6. Germline values: CDR1 SNHLY, CDR2 FYNNEI. The CDR3 contains 15 residues. Here the CDR3 reads CASSDFELTNSPLHF.

The chain recombines TRBV7-6 with TRBJ1-1; the TCRdb D gene call, TRBD1, has no DNA to confirm it. Germline V gene data show CDR1 as SGHVS and CDR2 as FNYEAQ. This CDR3 region has 17 residues. CDR3 region: CASSLMDRGREYTEAFF. Full variable domain (missing parts from reference TRBV7-6 and TRBJ1-1): GAGVSQSPRYKVTKRGQDVALRCDPISGHVSLYWYRQALGQGPEFLTYFNYEAQQDKSGLPNDRFSAERPEGSISTLTIQRTEQRDSAMYRCASSLMDRGREYTEAFFGQGTRLTVV.

The chain links TRBV9 to TRBJ2-7; TCRdb's D call of TRBD1 is untestable without DNA. The CDR3 extends over 15 amino acids. Germline lookup yields CDR1 SGDLS and CDR2 YYNGEE. The CDR3 loop reads CASSVNRDGTYEQYF.

The V and J genes are TRBV12-3 or TRBV12-4 and TRBJ2-3; TCRdb's D call, TRBD2, is unchecked because there is no DNA. This CDR3 has 14 residues. The CDR3: CASSLTSLADTQYF.

The rearrangement uses TRBV28 and TRBJ2-1; the D gene TCRdb calls, TRBD1, cannot be checked with no DNA. This CDR3 has 14 residues. CDR1 is MDHEN and CDR2 is SYDVKM in the germline V gene. CDR3 region: CATGQGAGRNEQFF.

The chain combines TRBV7-3 with TRBJ2-3; TCRdb returns TRBD2, unconfirmable since there is no DNA. This CDR3 has 13 amino acids. Germline V lookup: CDR1 SGHTA, CDR2 FQGTGA. The CDR3 sequence: CASSLPPGGTQYF.

The chain carries TRBV20-1 and TRBJ2-3. The CDR3 is 13 amino acids. Germline CDR1 and CDR2: DFQATT and SNEGSKA (reference sequence). The CDR3 loop reads CSARTYRTDTQYF.

CDR3 protein: CASSDRWAEETQYF. The genes are TRBV6-2 or TRBV6-3 and TRBJ2-5; the TCRdb call, TRBD2, lacks DNA for checking. This CDR3 region has 14 residues. Germline assignment: CDR1 MNHEY and CDR2 SVGEGT.

The CDR3 loop is CASSLAGPYEQYF. The chain combines TRBV5-1 with TRBJ2-7. The CDR3 has 13 residues. Germline V lookup: CDR1 SGHRS, CDR2 YFSETQ. The full variable domain, its missing parts supplied by reference TRBV5-1 and TRBJ2-7, is KAGVTQTPRYLIKTRGQQVTLSCSPISGHRSVSWYQQTPGQGLQFLFEYFSETQRNKGNFPGRFSGRQFSNSRSEMNVSTLELGDSALYLCASSLAGPYEQYFGPGTRLTVT.

The rearrangement uses TRBV20-1 and TRBJ2-7; no DNA is available, so the TRBD1 call from TCRdb remains unchecked. This CDR3 is 11 amino acids long. Germline V gives CDR1 DFQATT, CDR2 SNEGSKA (reference sequence). The CDR3 sequence: CIVSRGAEQYF.

V is TRBV28 and J is TRBJ1-1. CDR1 is MDHEN, CDR2 SYDVKM, per germline. The CDR3 is 15 amino acids. The CDR3 region is CASSLGKLLNTEAFF.